The 27 T cell receptor beta chains below come from one sample, sequenced in a study of molecular identifiers for immune sequencing clone quantification. TCRdb ran MiXCR on the PCR reads and lists one entry per CDR3 protein. The sample lists approximately 670,000 distinct CDR3 sequences, roughly 21% seen once, with around 0.86% in the top ten. The sequenced sample consisted of naive CD8+ T cells from blood, with Jurkat cell RNA spiked in. Described subset: FACS-sorted CD8+CD4-CCR7+CD45RA+ naive T cells. All receptors derive from a human donor in good health. Some libraries in this study had Jurkat cell RNA spiked in.

A word on this clonotype: One base away lies a much larger clone, so this may be a sequencing read error. The J gene is TRBJ2-2, the V gene TRBV15, with 9 nucleotides matching TRBD1. CDR1 is LNHNV, CDR2 YYDKDF, per germline (reference sequence). CDR3 length equals 17 residues. J lost 6 bases, V lost 3 bases, and 11 bases had no gene match. The CDR3 DNA is TGTGCCACCAGCAGGGCCCCTGGGACAGGGCAATCCGGGGAGCTGTTTTTT. Amino acids: CATSRAPGTGQSGELFF. Supplemented by reference TRBV15 and TRBJ2-2, the full variable domain reads DAMVIQNPRYQVTQFGKPVTLSCSQTLNHNVMYWYQQKSSQAPKLLFHYYDKDFNNEADTPDNFQSRRPNTSFCFLDIRSPGLGDTAMYLCATSRAPGTGQSGELFFGEGSRLTVL.

The J gene is TRBJ2-1, the V gene TRBV28; 12 positions match TRBD2. Germline assignment: CDR1 MDHEN and CDR2 SYDVKM. The CDR3 length is 18 residues. Trimming at V came to 3 bases and at J to 5 bases, leaving 11 bases not matched to a gene. Here the CDR3 DNA reads TGTGCCAGCAGTTTCCACCCTAGGACTAGCGGGATAAACAATGAGCAGTTCTTC. The encoded protein is CASSFHPRTSGINNEQFF. Variable domain in full (rest from reference TRBV28 and TRBJ2-1): DVKVTQSSRYLVKRTGEKVFLECVQDMDHENMFWYRQDPGLGLRLIYFSYDVKMKEKGDIPEGYSVSREKKERFSLILESASTNQTSMYLCASSFHPRTSGINNEQFFGPGTRLTVL.

Comment on this clonotype: A much more abundant neighbour one base away suggests this may be a read error. The rearrangement links TRBV27 to TRBJ1-6; no firm D call. The germline V gene encodes CDR1 MNHEY and CDR2 SMNVEV (reference sequence). The CDR3 is made up of 15 amino acids. CDR3 sequence: CACSLLVTGDSPLHF. CDR3 DNA sequence: TGTGCCTGCAGTTTATTAGTGACTGGAGATTCACCCCTCCACTTT.

This chain connects TRBV4-3 to TRBJ2-7; no clear D gene. Looked up from germline, CDR1 is LGHNA and CDR2 is YSLEER. CDR3 size: 15 residues. Trimming took 0 bases from V and 3 from J, leaving 12 bases between them. The CDR3 nucleotides read TGCGCCAGCAGCCAAGATCATGGCAGGAGCTACGAGCAGTACTTC. Translation gives CASSQDHGRSYEQYF.

In its sample, this clonotype was seen many times. The chain employs TRBV5-6 and TRBJ1-6, with D maybe TRBD1 (5 bases). Trimming shortened V by 0 bases and J by 8 bases, and 9 bases separated the two germline ends. Germline values: CDR1 SGHDT, CDR2 YYEEEE. CDR3 length equals 14 residues. The CDR3 sequence: CASSLGDSYSPLHF. In DNA form, the CDR3 reads TGTGCCAGCAGCTTGGGAGACAGCTATTCACCCCTCCACTTT. The entire variable domain, with the rest obtained from reference TRBV5-6 and TRBJ1-6, is as follows: DAGVTQSPTHLIKTRGQQVTLRCSPKSGHDTVSWYQQALGQGPQFIFQYYEEEERQRGNFPDRFSGHQFPNYSSELNVNALLLGDSALYLCASSLGDSYSPLHFGNGTRLTVT.

This clonotype was seen repeatedly, ten times or more. The genes are TRBV29-1 and TRBJ2-7, with 7 bases matching TRBD1. From germline, CDR1 is SQVTM and CDR2 ANQGSEA. The CDR3 spans 15 residues. The V segment lost 0 bases and the J segment 2 bases; nucleotides outside the gene matches: 7. The CDR3 loop reads CSVEEPGQVPYEQYF. CDR3 nucleotides: TGCAGCGTTGAAGAGCCCGGACAGGTACCCTACGAGCAGTACTTC.

A note on this clonotype: A much larger clone lies one base from this, so it may be a read error. Because it lacks the conserved phenylalanine or tryptophan at the end, this CDR3 is likely a read error. The V and J genes are TRBV28 and TRBJ2-5, with no clear D. The germline V gene encodes CDR1 MDHEN and CDR2 SYDVKM. The ends were cut back, 3 bases at V and 3 bases at J, with 8 bases in the middle. This CDR3 has 13 amino acids. The CDR3 is CASSFDREETQYL. The CDR3 bases are TGTGCCAGCAGTTTTGATCGCGAAGAGACCCAGTACCTC.

Many counts were recorded for this clonotype. This chain uses TRBV7-9 with TRBJ2-3; possible D gene TRBD2, 5 bases. Trimming removed 0 bases at V and 5 bases at J, with 15 bases between. There are 16 residues in the CDR3. Per germline, CDR1 SEHNR and CDR2 FQNEAQ (reference sequence). The CDR3, as DNA: TGTGCCAGCAGCTTAGCGGACCAATCCGGGGTAGATACGCAGTATTTT. Translating it yields CASSLADQSGVDTQYF.

Regarding this clonotype: Possible read error: a much larger clone is one base away. The chain carries TRBV27 and TRBJ1-1, with D possibly being TRBD1 (5 bases). The germline V gene has CDR1 MNHEY and CDR2 SMNVEV (reference sequence). CDR3 length equals 13 residues. V was trimmed by 2 bases and J by 7 bases, leaving 11 bases between them. The CDR3 bases are TGTGCCAGCAGTTTAACAGCAGGGTATGAAGCTTTCTTT. It specifies CASSLTAGYEAFF.

This clonotype was detected many times. The chain joins TRBV7-9 to TRBJ2-5; D gene ambiguous. V dropped 1 base and J dropped 5 bases, with 8 bases sitting between them. The germline CDR1 and CDR2 sequences are SEHNR and FQNEAQ (reference sequence). This CDR3 has 13 residues. The chain's CDR3 is CASSLDGYETQYF. The CDR3 coding sequence is TGTGCCAGCAGCTTAGACGGGTACGAGACCCAGTACTTC. Full variable domain (rest looked up from reference TRBV7-9 and TRBJ2-5): DTGVSQNPRHKITKRGQNVTFRCDPISEHNRLYWYRQTLGQGPEFLTYFQNEAQLEKSRLLSDRFSAERPKGSFSTLEIQRTEQGDSAMYLCASSLDGYETQYFGPGTRLLVL.

At least ten counts were recorded for this clonotype. The gene calls are TRBV7-6 and TRBJ2-5; D perhaps matches TRBD1 (5 bases). The CDR3 spans 19 residues. Germline loops: CDR1 SGHVS, CDR2 FNYEAQ. V was clipped by 4 bases and J by 5 bases, with 29 bases between them. CDR3 in DNA: TGTGCCAGCAGCTCCGAGTATAGGTCCGGACATTCCACTTTGGAGACCCAGTACTTC. Its translation: CASSSEYRSGHSTLETQYF.

As regards this clonotype: A much larger clone lies one base from this, so it may be a read error. This chain uses TRBV19 with TRBJ1-1, with a possible D match to TRBD1 (5 bases). The CDR3 runs 14 residues. The germline gives CDR1 LNHDA, CDR2 SQIVND (reference sequence). CDR3 nucleotides: TGTGCCAGTGGGGCATCCTCGATGAACACTGAAGCTCTCTTT. Protein: CASGASSMNTEALF. Filled out from reference TRBV19 and TRBJ1-1, the complete variable domain reads DGGITQSPKYLFRKEGQNVTLSCEQNLNHDAMYWYRQDPGQGLRLIYYSQIVNDFQKGDIAEGYSVSREKKESFPLTVTSAQKNPTAFYLCASGASSMNTEALFGQGTRLTVV.

This clonotype appeared many times. V and J are TRBV6-5 and TRBJ2-3; the D gene is possibly TRBD1 (6 bases). This CDR3 comprises 15 residues. Trimming stripped 1 base from V and 3 bases from J, with 11 bases between. The V gene's germline CDR1 is MNHEY and CDR2 SVGAGI. The CDR3 spells CASSYLQGRTDTQYF. As DNA, the CDR3 is TGTGCCAGCAGTTACTTACAGGGTCGGACAGATACGCAGTATTTT.

For this clonotype: One base away lies a much larger clone, so this may be a sequencing read error. A read error is likely, as this CDR3 ends without the conserved phenylalanine or tryptophan. This sequence joins TRBV27 and TRBJ1-6, with D possibly being TRBD1 (5 bases). The V gene lost 3 bases and the J gene lost 2 bases, with 8 bases spanning the gap. The CDR3 is 15 residues long. Germline CDR1 and CDR2: MNHEY and SMNVEV (reference sequence). CDR3 residues: CASSLLDTYNSPLHL. In nucleotides, the CDR3 is TGTGCCAGCAGTTTGTTGGACACCTATAATTCACCCCTCCACCTT.

This CDR3 is CASSPRVVERLSNSPLHF. In DNA, the CDR3 is TGTGCCAGCAGTCCCCGAGTGGTGGAGCGGCTGAGTAATTCACCCCTCCACTTT. This rearrangement joins TRBV6-5 to TRBJ1-6; D is undetermined. CDR1 is MNHEY and CDR2 is SVGAGI in the germline V gene. CDR3 length: 18 residues. Trimming took 5 bases from V and 6 from J, leaving 23 bases between them.

This clonotype appeared many times. The chain has TRBV28 and TRBJ2-7, with 12 bases that match TRBD2. V lost 7 bases to trimming and J lost 7 bases; unmatched junction nucleotides: 5. There are 13 residues in the CDR3. In germline, CDR1 is MDHEN, CDR2 SYDVKM. CDR3 sequence reads: CASTGGLAGEQYF. The CDR3 DNA follows: TGTGCCAGCACCGGGGGACTAGCGGGTGAGCAGTACTTC.

This clonotype came up a few times. The chain has TRBV2 and TRBJ2-1; TRBD1 matches 11 bases. This CDR3 has 15 residues. The germline gives CDR1 SNHLY, CDR2 FYNNEI. After removal of 6 bases from V and 6 bases from J, the junction contained 7 bases not matched to a gene. CDR3: CASSEDRGPFNEQFF. CDR3 nucleotides: TGTGCCAGCAGCGAGGACAGGGGGCCTTTCAATGAGCAGTTCTTC.

This clonotype was counted ten times or more. V gene TRBV12-3 or TRBV12-4 combines with J gene TRBJ1-2, with D possibly TRBD1 on 5 matching bases. The CDR3 has 13 residues. V was clipped by 6 bases and J by 2 bases, with 10 bases between them. CDR3 residues: CASSVTENYGYTF. CDR3 nucleotides: TGTGCCAGCAGCGTGACAGAAAACTATGGCTACACCTTC.

This clonotype turned up a few times. This chain uses TRBV12-3 or TRBV12-4 with TRBJ2-1; TRBD2 matches 12 bases. This CDR3 spans 18 amino acids. The trim removed 6 bases at V and 4 bases at J, leaving 13 bases unmatched. The CDR3 sequence: CASRPGTSGFGVYNEQFF. DNA for the CDR3: TGTGCCAGCAGGCCCGGGACTAGCGGGTTTGGGGTTTACAATGAGCAGTTCTTC.

This clonotype was recorded at least ten times. The chain uses TRBV5-6 and TRBJ2-3; a possible D gene is TRBD1 (6 bases). V was trimmed by 1 base and J by 4 bases, leaving 13 bases between them. Germline V gene lookup returns CDR1 SGHDT and CDR2 YYEEEE. CDR3 length equals 15 residues. This CDR3 is CASSLSAGVADTQYF. For the CDR3, the DNA is TGTGCCAGCAGCTTGTCGGCAGGGGTAGCAGATACGCAGTATTTT. The whole variable domain, remainder taken from reference TRBV5-6 and TRBJ2-3, is DAGVTQSPTHLIKTRGQQVTLRCSPKSGHDTVSWYQQALGQGPQFIFQYYEEEERQRGNFPDRFSGHQFPNYSSELNVNALLLGDSALYLCASSLSAGVADTQYFGPGTRLTVL.

This clonotype was observed at least ten times. The chain joins TRBV20-1 to TRBJ2-7; TRBD2 might be the D (5 bases). The V end was cut by 0 bases, the J end by 3 bases, with 12 bases between. The CDR3 runs to 14 residues. CDR1 DFQATT and CDR2 SNEGSKA come from the germline V gene (reference sequence). CDR3 amino acids: CSARDYKAGYEQYF. In nucleotides, the CDR3 is TGCAGTGCTAGAGACTACAAGGCGGGCTACGAGCAGTACTTC.

Many counts were recorded for this clonotype. V and J are TRBV20-1 and TRBJ1-3; 7 positions match TRBD1. V was clipped by 6 bases and J by 8 bases; unmatched bases: 16. Germline CDR1 reads DFQATT; CDR2 reads SNEGSKA (reference sequence). This CDR3 has 15 residues. The CDR3 spells CSARGDSGPGDTIYF. For the CDR3, the DNA is TGCAGTGCGAGGGGGGACAGCGGGCCCGGGGACACCATATATTTT.

This clonotype was recorded at least ten times. The chain is built from TRBV25-1 and TRBJ1-5, with 8 bases matching TRBD1. The CDR3 extends over 14 amino acids. The junction had 2 bases not matched to a gene; V was cut back by 7 bases and J by 0 bases. Germline CDR1 reads MGHDK; CDR2 reads SYGVNS. The chain's CDR3 is CASKGQDSNQPQHF. CDR3 DNA sequence: TGTGCCAGCAAGGGACAGGATAGCAATCAGCCCCAGCATTTT.

A remark on this clonotype: A much larger clone differs from this one at a single base, so this may be a read error. The chain combines TRBV12-3 or TRBV12-4 with TRBJ1-5; possibly TRBD1 for D (5 bases). The CDR3 spans 14 residues. The chain's CDR3 is CASSFSSGNQPRHF. The CDR3 bases are TGTGCCAGCAGTTTTTCGTCAGGGAATCAGCCCCGGCATTTT.

There are a few counts of this clonotype. Germline is not matched at one junction end, which may reflect a read error. The gene calls are TRBV7-9 and TRBJ2-5; D might be TRBD1 or TRBD2, each matching 6 bases. CDR3 size: 15 residues. Germline CDR1 is SEHNR and CDR2 is FQNEAQ (reference sequence). The CDR3 DNA is TGTGCCGGCAGCTTAGTAGGGGGGATACAAGAGACCCAGTACTTC. It translates to CAGSLVGGIQETQYF. The complete variable domain, with remaining parts taken from reference TRBV7-9 and TRBJ2-5, reads DTGVSQNPRHKITKRGQNVTFRCDPISEHNRLYWYRQTLGQGPEFLTYFQNEAQLEKSRLLSDRFSAERPKGSFSTLEIQRTEQGDSAMYLCAGSLVGGIQETQYFGPGTRLLVL.

This clonotype was counted many times. The genes are TRBV27 and TRBJ2-2; TRBD1 matches 7 bases. Losses at the gene ends were 7 bases for V and 6 bases for J; bases not matched to a gene: 2. Germline CDR1 reads MNHEY; CDR2 reads SMNVEV (reference sequence). The CDR3 extends over 12 amino acids. The CDR3, as DNA: TGTGCCAGCAACCAGGGGGCCGGGGAGCTGTTTTTT. Encoded protein: CASNQGAGELFF.

This clonotype has ten or more counts. The chain combines TRBV14 with TRBJ2-7; D might be TRBD1 (6 bases). The CDR3 runs to 12 residues. Per the germline V gene, CDR1 is SGHDN and CDR2 is FVKESK. The V end lost 4 bases, the J end lost 5 bases, and 9 bases lay between the germline ends. The CDR3 bases are TGTGCCAGCAGCCTCTACAGGGACGAGCAGTACTTC. This sequence encodes CASSLYRDEQYF. Full variable domain (remainder filled in from reference TRBV14 and TRBJ2-7): EAGVTQFPSHSVIEKGQTVTLRCDPISGHDNLYWYRRVMGKEIKFLLHFVKESKQDESGMPNNRFLAERTGGTYSTLKVQPAELEDSGVYFCASSLYRDEQYFGPGTRLTVT.